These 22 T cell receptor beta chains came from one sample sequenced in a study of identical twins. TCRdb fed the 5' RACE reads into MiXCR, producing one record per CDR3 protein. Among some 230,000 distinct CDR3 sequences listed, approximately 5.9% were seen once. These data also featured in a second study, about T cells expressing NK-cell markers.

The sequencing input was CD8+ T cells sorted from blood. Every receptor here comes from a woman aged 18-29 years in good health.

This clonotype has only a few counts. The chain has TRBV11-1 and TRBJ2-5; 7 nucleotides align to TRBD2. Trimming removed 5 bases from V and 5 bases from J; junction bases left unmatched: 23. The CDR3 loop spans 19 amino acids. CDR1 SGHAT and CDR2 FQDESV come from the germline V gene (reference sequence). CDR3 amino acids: CASSGIGLLVAGVQETQYF. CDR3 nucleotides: TGTGCCAGCAGCGGGATCGGCCTCTTGGTGGCGGGAGTTCAGGAGACCCAGTACTTC.

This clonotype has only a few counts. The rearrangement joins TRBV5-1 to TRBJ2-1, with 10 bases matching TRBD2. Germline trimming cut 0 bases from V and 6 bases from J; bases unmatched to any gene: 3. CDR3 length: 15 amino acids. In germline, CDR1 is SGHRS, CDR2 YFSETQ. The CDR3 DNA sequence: TGCGCCAGCAGCTTGGGACTAGCGGGCCCCAATGAGCAGTTCTTC. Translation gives CASSLGLAGPNEQFF.

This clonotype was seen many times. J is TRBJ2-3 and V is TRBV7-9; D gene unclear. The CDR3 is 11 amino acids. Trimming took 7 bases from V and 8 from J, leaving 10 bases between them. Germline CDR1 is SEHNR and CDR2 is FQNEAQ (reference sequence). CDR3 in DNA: TGTGCCAGCACCCCCTCTGGTACGCAGTATTTT. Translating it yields CASTPSGTQYF.

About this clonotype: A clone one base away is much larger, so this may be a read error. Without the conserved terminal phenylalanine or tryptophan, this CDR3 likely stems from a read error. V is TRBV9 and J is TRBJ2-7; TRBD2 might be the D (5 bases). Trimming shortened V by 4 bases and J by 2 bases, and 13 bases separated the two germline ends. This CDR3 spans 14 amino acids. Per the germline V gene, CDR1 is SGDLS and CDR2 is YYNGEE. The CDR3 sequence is CASSPSDWPYEQYY. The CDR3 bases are TGTGCCAGCAGCCCTTCGGACTGGCCCTACGAGCAGTACTAC.

The CDR3 sequence is CASSLYGYTGQFF. The DNA of the CDR3 is TGTGCCAGCAGCTTATACGGGTATACTGGGCAGTTCTTC. The chain couples TRBV11-3 to TRBJ2-1; D unresolved. The CDR3 length is 13 residues. Germline loops: CDR1 SGHNT, CDR2 YENEEA. V was clipped by 2 bases and J by 12 bases, with 14 bases between them. The full variable domain, in which reference TRBV11-3 and TRBJ2-1 provide the parts outside the CDR3, is EAGVVQSPRYKIIEKKQPVAFWCNPISGHNTLYWYLQNLGQGPELLIRYENEEAVDDSQLPKDRFSAERLKGVDSTLKIQPAELGDSAVYLCASSLYGYTGQFFGPGTRLTVL.

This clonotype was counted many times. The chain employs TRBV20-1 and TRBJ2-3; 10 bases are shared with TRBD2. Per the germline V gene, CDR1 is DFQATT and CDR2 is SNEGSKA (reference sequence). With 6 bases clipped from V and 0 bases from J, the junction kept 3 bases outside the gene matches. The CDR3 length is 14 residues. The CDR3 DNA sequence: TGCAGTGCCCAGCGGGAGGGCAGCACAGATACGCAGTATTTT. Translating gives CSAQREGSTDTQYF.

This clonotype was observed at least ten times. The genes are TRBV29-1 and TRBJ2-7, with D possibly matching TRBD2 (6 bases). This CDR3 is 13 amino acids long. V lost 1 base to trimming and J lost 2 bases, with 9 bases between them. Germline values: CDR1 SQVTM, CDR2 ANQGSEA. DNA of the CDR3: TGCAGCGTTGAAGTTCGCGGGGCCTACGAGCAGTACTTC. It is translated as CSVEVRGAYEQYF.

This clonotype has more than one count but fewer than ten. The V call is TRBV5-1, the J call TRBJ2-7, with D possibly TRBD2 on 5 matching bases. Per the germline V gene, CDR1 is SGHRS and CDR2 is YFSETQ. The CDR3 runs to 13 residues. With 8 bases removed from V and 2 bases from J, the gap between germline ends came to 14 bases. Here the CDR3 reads CASRSGWAYEQYF. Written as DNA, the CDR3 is TGCGCCAGTAGGTCGGGATGGGCCTACGAGCAGTACTTC.

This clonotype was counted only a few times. For the CDR3, the DNA is TGTGCCAGCAGTGACGCCCCTTTGGAGCAGTACTTC. Protein: CASSDAPLEQYF. The chain is built from TRBV2 and TRBJ2-7; unclear D gene. This CDR3 contains 12 residues. The V end lost 3 bases, the J end lost 7 bases, and 10 bases lay between the germline ends. Germline V lookup: CDR1 SNHLY, CDR2 FYNNEI.

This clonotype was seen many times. The CDR3 protein is CASSSLYRVGHQPQHF. In nucleotides, the CDR3 is TGTGCCAGCAGTTCGTTATACAGGGTAGGGCATCAGCCCCAGCATTTT. The V call is TRBV12-3 or TRBV12-4, the J call TRBJ1-5, with D possibly being TRBD1 (6 bases). V lost 4 bases, J lost 5 bases, and 18 bases lay in between. The CDR3 length is 16 residues.

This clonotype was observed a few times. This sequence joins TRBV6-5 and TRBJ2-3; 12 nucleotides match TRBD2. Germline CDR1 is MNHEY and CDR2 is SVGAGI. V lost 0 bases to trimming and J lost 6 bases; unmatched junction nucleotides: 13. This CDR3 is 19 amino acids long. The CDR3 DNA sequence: TGTGCCAGCAGTTACTCGGCTAGCGGGAGGGAATCGTCGGGTGATACGCAGTATTTT. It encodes CASSYSASGRESSGDTQYF.

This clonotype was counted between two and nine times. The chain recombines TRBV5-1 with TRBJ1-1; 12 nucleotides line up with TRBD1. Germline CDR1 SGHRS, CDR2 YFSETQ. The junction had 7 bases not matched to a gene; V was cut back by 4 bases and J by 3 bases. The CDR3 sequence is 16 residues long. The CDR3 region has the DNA TGCGCCAGCAGCCAACGGGACAGGGGGCTCGACACTGAAGCTTTCTTT. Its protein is CASSQRDRGLDTEAFF.

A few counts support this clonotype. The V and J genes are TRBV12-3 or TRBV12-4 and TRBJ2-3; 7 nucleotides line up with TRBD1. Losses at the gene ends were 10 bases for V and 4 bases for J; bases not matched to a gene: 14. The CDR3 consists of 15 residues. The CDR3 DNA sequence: TGTGCCACACGGTACCCCACAGGGGACGCAGATACGCAGTATTTT. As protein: CATRYPTGDADTQYF.

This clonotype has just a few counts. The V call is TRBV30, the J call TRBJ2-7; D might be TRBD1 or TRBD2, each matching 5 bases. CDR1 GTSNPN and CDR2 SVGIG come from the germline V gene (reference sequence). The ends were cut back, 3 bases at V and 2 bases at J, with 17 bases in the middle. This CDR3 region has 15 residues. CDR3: CAWRGELAPTYEQYF. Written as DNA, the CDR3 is TGTGCCTGGAGGGGGGAGCTAGCACCGACCTACGAGCAGTACTTC.

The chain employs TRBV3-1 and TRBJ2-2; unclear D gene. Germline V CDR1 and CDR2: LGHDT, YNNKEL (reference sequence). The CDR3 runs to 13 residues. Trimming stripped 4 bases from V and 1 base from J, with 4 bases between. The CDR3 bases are TGTGCCAGCAGCCCTCAGAACACCGGGGAGCTGTTTTTT. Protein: CASSPQNTGELFF.

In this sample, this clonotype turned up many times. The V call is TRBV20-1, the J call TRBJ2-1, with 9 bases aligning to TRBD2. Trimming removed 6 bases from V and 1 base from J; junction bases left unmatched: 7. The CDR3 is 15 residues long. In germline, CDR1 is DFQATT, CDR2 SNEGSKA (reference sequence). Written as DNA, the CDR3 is TGCAGTGCCAGAACAGCGGGGGGATCCTACAATGAGCAGTTCTTC. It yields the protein CSARTAGGSYNEQFF.

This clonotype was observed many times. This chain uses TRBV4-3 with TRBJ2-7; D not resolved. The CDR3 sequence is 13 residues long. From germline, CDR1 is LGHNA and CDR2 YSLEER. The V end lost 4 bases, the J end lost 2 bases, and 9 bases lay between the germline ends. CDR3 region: CASSPDPTYEQYF. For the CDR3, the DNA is TGCGCCAGCAGCCCCGATCCAACCTACGAGCAGTACTTC.

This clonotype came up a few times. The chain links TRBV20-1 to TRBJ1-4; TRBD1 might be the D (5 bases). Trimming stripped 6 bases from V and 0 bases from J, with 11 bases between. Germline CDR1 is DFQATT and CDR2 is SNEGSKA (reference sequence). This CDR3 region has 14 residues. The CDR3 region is CSARGFSTNEKLFF. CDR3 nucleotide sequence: TGCAGTGCGAGGGGTTTTTCAACTAATGAAAAACTGTTTTTT.

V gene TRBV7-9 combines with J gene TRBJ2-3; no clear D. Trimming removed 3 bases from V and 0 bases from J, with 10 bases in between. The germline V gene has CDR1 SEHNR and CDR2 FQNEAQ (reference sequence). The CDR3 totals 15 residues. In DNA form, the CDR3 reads TGTGCCAGCAGCTTCGACGCTGCTAGCACAGATACGCAGTATTTT. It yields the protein CASSFDAASTDTQYF.

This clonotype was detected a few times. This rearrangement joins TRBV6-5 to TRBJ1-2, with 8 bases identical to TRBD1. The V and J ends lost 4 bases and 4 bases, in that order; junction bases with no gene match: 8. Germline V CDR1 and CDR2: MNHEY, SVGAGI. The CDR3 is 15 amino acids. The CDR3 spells CASSLTVTGAYGYTF. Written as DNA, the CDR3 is TGTGCCAGCAGTTTAACAGTGACAGGGGCCTATGGCTACACCTTC.

The CDR3 DNA follows: TGTGCCAGCAGCCCTACTGGACAGGGACTAGCCAAAAACATTCAGTACTTC. It yields the protein CASSPTGQGLAKNIQYF. V gene TRBV13 combines with J gene TRBJ2-4; the match to TRBD1 covers 8 bases. Trimming cost V 5 bases and J 0 bases; bases outside gene matches: 9. The germline gives CDR1 PRHDT, CDR2 FYEKMQ (reference sequence). The CDR3 runs 17 residues.

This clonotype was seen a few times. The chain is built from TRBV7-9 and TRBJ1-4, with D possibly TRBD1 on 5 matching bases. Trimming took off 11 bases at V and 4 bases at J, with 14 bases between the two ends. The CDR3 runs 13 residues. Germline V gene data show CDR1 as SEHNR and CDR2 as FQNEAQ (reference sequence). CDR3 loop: CAGGDSLNEKLFF. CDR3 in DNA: TGTGCCGGAGGAGACAGTCTTAATGAAAAACTGTTTTTT.